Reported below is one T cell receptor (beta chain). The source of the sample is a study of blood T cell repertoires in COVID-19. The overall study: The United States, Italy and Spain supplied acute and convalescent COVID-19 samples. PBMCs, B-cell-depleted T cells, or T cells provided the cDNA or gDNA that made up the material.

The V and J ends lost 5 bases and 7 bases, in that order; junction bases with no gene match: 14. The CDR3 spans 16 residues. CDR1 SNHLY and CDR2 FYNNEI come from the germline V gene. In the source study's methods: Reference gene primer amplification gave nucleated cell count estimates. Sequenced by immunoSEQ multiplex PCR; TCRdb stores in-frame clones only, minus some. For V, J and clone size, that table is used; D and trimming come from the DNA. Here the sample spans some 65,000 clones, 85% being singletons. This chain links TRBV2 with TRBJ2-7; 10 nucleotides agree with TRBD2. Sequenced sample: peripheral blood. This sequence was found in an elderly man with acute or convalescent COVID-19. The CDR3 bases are TGTGCCAGCAGTCTATCTTCTAGCGGGAGCTCGGGGGAGCAGTACTTC. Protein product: CASSLSSSGSSGEQYF.